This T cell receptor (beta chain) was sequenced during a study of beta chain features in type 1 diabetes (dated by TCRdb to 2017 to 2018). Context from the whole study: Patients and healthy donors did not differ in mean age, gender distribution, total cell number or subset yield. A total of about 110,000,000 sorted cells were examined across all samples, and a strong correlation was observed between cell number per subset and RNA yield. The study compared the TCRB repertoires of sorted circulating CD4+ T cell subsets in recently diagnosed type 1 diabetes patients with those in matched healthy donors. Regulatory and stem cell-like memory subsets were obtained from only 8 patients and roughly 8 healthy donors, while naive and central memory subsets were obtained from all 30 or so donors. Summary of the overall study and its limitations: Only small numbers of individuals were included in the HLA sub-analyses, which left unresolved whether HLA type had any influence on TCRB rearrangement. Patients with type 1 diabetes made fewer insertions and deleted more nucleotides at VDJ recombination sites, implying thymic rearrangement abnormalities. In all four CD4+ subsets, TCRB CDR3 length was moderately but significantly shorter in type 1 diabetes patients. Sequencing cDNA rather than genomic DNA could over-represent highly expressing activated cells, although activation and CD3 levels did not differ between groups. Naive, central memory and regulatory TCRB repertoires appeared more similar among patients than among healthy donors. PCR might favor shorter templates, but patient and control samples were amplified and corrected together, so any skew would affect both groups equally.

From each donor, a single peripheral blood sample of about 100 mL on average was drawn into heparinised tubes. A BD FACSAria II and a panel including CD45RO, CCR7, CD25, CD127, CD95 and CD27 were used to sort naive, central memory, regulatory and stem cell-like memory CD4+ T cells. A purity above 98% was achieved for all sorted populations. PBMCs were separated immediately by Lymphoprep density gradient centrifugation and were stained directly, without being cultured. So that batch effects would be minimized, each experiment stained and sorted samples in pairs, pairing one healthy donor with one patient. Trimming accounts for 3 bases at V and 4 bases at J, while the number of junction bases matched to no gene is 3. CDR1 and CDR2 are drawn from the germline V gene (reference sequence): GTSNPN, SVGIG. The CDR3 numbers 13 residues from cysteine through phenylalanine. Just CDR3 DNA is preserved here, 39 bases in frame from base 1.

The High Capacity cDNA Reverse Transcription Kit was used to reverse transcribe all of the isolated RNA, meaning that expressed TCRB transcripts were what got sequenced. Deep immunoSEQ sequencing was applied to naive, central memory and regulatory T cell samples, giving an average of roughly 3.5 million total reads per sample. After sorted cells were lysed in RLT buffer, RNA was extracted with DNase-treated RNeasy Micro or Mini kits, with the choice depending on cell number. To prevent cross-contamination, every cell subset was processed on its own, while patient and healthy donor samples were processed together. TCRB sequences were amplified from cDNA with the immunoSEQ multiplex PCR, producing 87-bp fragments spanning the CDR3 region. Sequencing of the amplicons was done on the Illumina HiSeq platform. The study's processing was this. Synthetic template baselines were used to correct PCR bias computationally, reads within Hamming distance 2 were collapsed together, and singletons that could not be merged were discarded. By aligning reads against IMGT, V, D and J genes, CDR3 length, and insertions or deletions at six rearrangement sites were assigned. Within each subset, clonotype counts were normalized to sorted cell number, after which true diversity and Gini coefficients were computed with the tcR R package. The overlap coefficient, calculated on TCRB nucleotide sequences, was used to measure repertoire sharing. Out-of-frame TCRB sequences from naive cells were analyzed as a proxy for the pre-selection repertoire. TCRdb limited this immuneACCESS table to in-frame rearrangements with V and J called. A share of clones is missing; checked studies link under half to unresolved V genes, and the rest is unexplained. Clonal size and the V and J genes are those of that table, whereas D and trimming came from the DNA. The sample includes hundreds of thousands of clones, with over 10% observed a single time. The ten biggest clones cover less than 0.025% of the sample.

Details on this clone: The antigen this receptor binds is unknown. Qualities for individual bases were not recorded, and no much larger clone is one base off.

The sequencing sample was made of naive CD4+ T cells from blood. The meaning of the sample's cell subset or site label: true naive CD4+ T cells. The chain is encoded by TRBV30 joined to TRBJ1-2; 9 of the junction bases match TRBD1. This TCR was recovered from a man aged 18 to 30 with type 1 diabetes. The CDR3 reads CAWRGTGPYGYTF. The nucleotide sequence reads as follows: TGTGCCTGGAGAGGGACAGGGCCCTATGGCTACACCTTC. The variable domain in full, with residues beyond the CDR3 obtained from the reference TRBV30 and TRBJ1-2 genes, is SQTIHQWPATLVQPVGSPLSLECTVEGTSNPNLYWYRQAAGRGLQLLFYSVGIGQISSEVPQNLSASRPQDRQFILSSKKLLLSDSGFYLCAWRGTGPYGYTFGSGTRLTVV.